This T cell receptor beta chain comes out of a study of blood T cell repertoires in COVID-19. Study-level background: Sample material is recorded as cDNA or gDNA derived from T cells, B-cell-depleted T cells, or PBMCs.

The germline V and J ends were trimmed by 5 bases and 3 bases, with 17 bases remaining between them. This CDR3 is 15 amino acids long. Germline CDR1 reads SGHAT; CDR2 reads FQDESV (reference sequence). In the source study's methods: Amplification of reference gene primers was used by the study to estimate nucleated cell counts. The table came from immunoSEQ multiplex PCR; TCRdb's copy has only in-frame clones and leaves some out. The V and J calls and clone size were taken over from that table, and D and trimming were inferred from the DNA. Among some 450,000 clones listed, approximately 90% were seen once. This clone appeared once.

The source is a woman aged 50 to 60 with COVID-19, enrolled during active disease. Sequencing was done on a sample of peripheral blood. The chain has TRBV11-1 and TRBJ2-7, with a weak D call TRBD2 (6 bases). The CDR3 region has the DNA TGTGCCAGCAGCGCAAGGTCGGGGGTAAACTACGAGCAGTACTTC. It yields the protein CASSARSGVNYEQYF.